The T cell receptor (beta chain) described here comes from a study of T cell responses to AZD1222 COVID-19 vaccine. Regarding the study as a whole: Donors in the cohort were predominantly white British and more often female, and clonal diversity was possibly underestimated. AZD1222 recipients seropositive at baseline numbered only 5 or 6. Receipt of two AZD1222 doses was followed by a rise in Spike-specific TCR breadth and depth. It was only after the peak T cell response that any repertoires were sampled.

Germline-derived CDR1 and CDR2 are SEHNR and FQNEAQ (reference sequence). V was clipped by 1 base and J by 6 bases, with 6 bases between them. The CDR3 totals 12 residues. Clones were sequenced by immunoSEQ multiplex PCR, and TCRdb holds only the in-frame ones, with some missing. The data contain 140,000 to 150,000 clones, approximately 85% of them singletons. This clone was seen only once. Its antigen remains unknown. The TCR sequence derives from an adult in good health. The sequencing used peripheral blood, collected on day 0 of AZD1222 vaccination. The chain carries TRBV7-9 and TRBJ1-2; possible D gene TRBD1, 5 bases. The CDR3 loop reads CASSLGDHGYTF. The CDR3 nucleotides are TGTGCCAGCAGCTTAGGGGACCATGGCTACACCTTC.